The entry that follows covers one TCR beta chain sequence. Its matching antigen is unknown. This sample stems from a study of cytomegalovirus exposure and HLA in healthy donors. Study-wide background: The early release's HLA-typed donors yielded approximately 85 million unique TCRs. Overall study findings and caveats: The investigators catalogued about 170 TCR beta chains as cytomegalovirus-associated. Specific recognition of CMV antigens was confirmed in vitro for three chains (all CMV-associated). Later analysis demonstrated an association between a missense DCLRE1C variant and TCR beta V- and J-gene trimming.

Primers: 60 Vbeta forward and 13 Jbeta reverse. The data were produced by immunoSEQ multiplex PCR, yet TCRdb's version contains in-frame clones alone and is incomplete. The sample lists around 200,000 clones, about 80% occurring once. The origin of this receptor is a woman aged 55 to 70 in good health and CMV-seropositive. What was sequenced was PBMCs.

The CDR3 sequence: CASSRWTGSDTQYF. CDR3 DNA: TGTGCCAGCAGCCGTTGGACAGGGTCAGATACGCAGTATTTT. This rearrangement joins TRBV14 to TRBJ2-3; 8 bases are shared with TRBD1. With 4 bases clipped from V and 4 bases from J, the junction kept 4 bases outside the gene matches. This CDR3 contains 14 residues. CDR1 SGHDN and CDR2 FVKESK come from the germline V gene.